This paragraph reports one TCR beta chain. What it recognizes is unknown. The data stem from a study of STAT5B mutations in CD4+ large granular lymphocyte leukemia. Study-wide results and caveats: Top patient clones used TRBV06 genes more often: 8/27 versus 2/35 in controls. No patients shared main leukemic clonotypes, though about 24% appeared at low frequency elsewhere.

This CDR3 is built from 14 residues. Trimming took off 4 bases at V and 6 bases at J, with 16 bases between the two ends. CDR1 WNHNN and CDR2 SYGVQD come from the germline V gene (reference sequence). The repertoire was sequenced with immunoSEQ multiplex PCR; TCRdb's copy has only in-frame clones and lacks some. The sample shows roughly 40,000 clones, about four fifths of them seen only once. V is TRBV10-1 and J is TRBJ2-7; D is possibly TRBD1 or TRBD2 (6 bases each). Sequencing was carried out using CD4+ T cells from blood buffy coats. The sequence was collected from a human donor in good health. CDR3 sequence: CASSGGDIQGEQYF. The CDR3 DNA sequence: TGCGCCAGCAGTGGGGGGGACATTCAAGGCGAGCAGTACTTC.